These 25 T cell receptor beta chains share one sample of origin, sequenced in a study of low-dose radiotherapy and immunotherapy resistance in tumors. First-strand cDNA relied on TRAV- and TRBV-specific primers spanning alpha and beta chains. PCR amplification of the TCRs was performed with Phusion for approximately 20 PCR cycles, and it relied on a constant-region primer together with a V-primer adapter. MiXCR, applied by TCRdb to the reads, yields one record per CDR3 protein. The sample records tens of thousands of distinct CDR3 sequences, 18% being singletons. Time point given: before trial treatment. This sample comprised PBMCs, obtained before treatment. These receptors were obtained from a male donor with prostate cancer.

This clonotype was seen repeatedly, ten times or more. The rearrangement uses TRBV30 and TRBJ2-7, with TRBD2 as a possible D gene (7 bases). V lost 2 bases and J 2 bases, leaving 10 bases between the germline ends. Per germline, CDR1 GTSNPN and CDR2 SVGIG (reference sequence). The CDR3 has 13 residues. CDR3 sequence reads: CAWSRGATYEQYF. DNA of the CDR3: TGTGCCTGGAGTCGGGGGGCTACCTACGAGCAGTACTTC.

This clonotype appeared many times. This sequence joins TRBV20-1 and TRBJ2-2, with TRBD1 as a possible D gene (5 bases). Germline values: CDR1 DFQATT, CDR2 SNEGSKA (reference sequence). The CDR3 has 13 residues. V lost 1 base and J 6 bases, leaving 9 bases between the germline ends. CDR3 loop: CSARVEGAGELFF. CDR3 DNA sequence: TGCAGTGCTAGAGTGGAAGGGGCCGGGGAGCTGTTTTTT.

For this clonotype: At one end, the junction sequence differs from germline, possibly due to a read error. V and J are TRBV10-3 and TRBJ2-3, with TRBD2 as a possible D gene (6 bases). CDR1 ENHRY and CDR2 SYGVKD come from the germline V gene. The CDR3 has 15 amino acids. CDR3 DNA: TGTGCCAGCAGTGACTTAGCGGAAAGCACAGATACGCAGTATTTT. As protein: CASSDLAESTDTQYF.

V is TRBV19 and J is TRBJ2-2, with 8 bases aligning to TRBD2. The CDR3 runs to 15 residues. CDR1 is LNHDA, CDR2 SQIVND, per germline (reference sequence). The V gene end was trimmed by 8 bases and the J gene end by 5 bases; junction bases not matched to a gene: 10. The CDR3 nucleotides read TGTGCCAGTTCCACCCTCGGGGGGGCTACCGGGGAGCTGTTTTTT. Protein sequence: CASSTLGGATGELFF.

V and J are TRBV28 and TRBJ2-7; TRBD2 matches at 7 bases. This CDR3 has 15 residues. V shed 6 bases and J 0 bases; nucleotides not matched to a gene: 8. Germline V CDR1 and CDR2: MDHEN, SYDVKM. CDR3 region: CASRVAGPSSYEQYF. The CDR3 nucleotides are TGTGCCAGCAGGGTAGCGGGCCCCAGCTCCTACGAGCAGTACTTC.

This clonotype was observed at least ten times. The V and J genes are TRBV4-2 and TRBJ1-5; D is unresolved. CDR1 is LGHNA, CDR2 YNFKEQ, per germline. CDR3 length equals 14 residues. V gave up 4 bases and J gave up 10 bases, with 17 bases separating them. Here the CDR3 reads CASSRRTDGNPQHF. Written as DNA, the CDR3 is TGTGCCAGCAGCCGTCGGACCGACGGAAACCCCCAGCATTTT.

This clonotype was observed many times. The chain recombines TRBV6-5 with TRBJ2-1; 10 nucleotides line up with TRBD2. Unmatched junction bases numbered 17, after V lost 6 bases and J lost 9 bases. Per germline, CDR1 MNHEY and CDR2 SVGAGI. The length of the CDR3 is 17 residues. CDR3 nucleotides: TGTGCCAGCAGCCAAGGTCTAGCGGGGGCTGGTGGTACTGAGCAGTTCTTC. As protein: CASSQGLAGAGGTEQFF.

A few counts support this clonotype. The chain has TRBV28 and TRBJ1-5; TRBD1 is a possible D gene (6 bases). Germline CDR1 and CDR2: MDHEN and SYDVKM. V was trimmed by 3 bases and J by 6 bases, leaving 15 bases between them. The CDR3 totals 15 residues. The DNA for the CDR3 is TGTGCCAGCAGTTTCATGGGGCAGGGGTCTCAGCCCCAGCATTTT. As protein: CASSFMGQGSQPQHF.

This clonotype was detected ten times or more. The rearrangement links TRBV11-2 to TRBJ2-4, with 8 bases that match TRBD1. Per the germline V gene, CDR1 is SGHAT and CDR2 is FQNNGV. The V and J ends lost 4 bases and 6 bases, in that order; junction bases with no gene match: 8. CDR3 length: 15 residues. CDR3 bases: TGTGCCAGCAGCTCCCAATTAGGACAGGGAAACATTCAGTACTTC. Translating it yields CASSSQLGQGNIQYF.

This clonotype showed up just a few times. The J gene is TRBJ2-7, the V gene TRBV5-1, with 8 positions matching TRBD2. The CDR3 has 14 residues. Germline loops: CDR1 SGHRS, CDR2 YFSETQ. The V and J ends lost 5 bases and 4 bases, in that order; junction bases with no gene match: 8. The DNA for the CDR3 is TGCGCCAGCAGTTTTAGCGGGGCCCAATACGAGCAGTACTTC. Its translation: CASSFSGAQYEQYF.

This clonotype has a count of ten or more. CDR3 sequence reads: CAISGLSGVSYEQYF. The CDR3 nucleotides read TGTGCCATCAGTGGTCTTAGCGGGGTTAGCTACGAGCAGTACTTC. The chain recombines TRBV10-3 with TRBJ2-7; TRBD2 matches 8 bases. This CDR3 comprises 15 residues. Germline CDR1 and CDR2: ENHRY and SYGVKD. V dropped 4 bases and J dropped 3; count of bases not matched to a gene: 8.

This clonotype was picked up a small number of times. The CDR3 DNA follows: TGTGCCAGCAGTTCCCTAACAGGGCTAAATGAAAAACTGTTTTTT. Its protein is CASSSLTGLNEKLFF. The V and J genes are TRBV27 and TRBJ1-4; possible D gene TRBD1, 6 bases. Trimming stripped 4 bases from V and 5 bases from J, with 14 bases between. Per germline, CDR1 MNHEY and CDR2 SMNVEV (reference sequence). The CDR3 totals 15 residues.

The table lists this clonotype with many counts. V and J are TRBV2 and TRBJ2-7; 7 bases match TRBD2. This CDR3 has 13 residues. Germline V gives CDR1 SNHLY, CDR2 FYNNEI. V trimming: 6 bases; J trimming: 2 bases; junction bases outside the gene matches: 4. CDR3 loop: CASRRGVTYEQYF. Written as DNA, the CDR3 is TGTGCCAGCAGACGGGGGGTTACCTACGAGCAGTACTTC.

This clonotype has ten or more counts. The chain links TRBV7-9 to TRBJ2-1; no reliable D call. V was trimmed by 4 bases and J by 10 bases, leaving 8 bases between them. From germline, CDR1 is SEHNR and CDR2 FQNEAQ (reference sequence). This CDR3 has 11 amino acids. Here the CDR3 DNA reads TGTGCCAGCAGCTCCCCCATAGAGCAGTTCTTC. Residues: CASSSPIEQFF.

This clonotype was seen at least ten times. The CDR3 loop is CASSVSSGGPYTGELFF. Here the CDR3 DNA reads TGTGCCAGCAGCGTATCTAGCGGGGGGCCATACACCGGGGAGCTGTTTTTT. This chain uses TRBV3-1 with TRBJ2-2; 11 positions agree with TRBD2. Trimming took 5 bases from V and 3 from J; bases not matched to a gene: 8. Germline V lookup: CDR1 LGHDT, CDR2 YNNKEL (reference sequence). The CDR3 extends over 17 amino acids.

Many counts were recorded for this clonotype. In DNA, the CDR3 is TGTGCCAGCAGCCGCCTGTCGGCGGGGGGGCTGGATGAGCAGTTCTTC. As protein: CASSRLSAGGLDEQFF. The rearrangement joins TRBV14 to TRBJ2-1; TRBD2 matches at 9 bases. Germline V gene lookup returns CDR1 SGHDN and CDR2 FVKESK. Losses at the gene ends were 4 bases for V and 8 bases for J; bases not matched to a gene: 12. CDR3 length equals 16 residues.

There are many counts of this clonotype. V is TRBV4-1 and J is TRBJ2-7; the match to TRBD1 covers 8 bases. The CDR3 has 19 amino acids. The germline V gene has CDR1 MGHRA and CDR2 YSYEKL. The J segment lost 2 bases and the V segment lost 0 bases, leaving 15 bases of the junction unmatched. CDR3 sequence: CASSQEGSLFGDRPYEQYF. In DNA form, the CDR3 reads TGCGCCAGCAGCCAAGAGGGGAGTTTGTTTGGGGACAGGCCCTACGAGCAGTACTTC.

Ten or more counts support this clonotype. The CDR3 coding sequence is TGTGCCAGCAGCCCGACTAGCGGGGGGGCTGACGAGCAGTACTTC. It codes for CASSPTSGGADEQYF. The chain carries TRBV7-6 and TRBJ2-7; 14 bases align to TRBD2. In germline, CDR1 is SGHVS, CDR2 FNYEAQ. Trimming cost V 5 bases and J 5 bases; bases outside gene matches: 5. The CDR3 contains 15 residues.

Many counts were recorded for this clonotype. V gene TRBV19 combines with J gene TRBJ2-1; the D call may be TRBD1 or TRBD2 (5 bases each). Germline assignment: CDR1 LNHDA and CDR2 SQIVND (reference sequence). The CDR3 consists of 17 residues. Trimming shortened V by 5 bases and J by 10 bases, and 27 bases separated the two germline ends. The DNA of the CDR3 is TGTGCCAGTAGTTATTTAGAGGGAGCTAGGGGCCAAGCGGAGCAGTTCTTC. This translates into CASSYLEGARGQAEQFF.

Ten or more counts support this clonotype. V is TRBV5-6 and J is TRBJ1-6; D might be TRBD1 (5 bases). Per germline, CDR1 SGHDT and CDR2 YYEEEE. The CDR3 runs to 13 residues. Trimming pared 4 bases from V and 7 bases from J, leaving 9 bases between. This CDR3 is CASSMEGNSPLHF. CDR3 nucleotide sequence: TGTGCCAGCAGCATGGAGGGGAATTCACCCCTCCACTTT.

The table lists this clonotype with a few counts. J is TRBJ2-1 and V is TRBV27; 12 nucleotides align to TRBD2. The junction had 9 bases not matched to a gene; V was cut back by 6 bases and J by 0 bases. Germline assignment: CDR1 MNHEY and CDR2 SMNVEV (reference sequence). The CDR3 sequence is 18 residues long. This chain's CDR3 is CASRVFLAGGLSYNEQFF. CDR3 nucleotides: TGTGCCAGCAGAGTATTCCTAGCGGGGGGGCTCTCCTACAATGAGCAGTTCTTC.

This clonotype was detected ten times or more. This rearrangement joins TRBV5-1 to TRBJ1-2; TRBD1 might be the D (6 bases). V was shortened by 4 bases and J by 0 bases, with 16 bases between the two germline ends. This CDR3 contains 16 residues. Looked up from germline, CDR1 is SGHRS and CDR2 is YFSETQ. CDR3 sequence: CASSRGGAEANYGYTF. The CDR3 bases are TGCGCCAGCAGCCGGGGGGGGGCAGAAGCTAACTATGGCTACACCTTC.

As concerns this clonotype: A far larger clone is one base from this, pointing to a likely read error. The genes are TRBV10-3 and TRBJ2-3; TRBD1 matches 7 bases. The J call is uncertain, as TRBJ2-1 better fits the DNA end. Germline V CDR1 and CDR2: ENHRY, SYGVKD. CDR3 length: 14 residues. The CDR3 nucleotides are TGTGCCATCAGTGAGTCAACAGGGGCGTACGAGCAGTTCTTC. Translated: CAISESTGAYEQFF.

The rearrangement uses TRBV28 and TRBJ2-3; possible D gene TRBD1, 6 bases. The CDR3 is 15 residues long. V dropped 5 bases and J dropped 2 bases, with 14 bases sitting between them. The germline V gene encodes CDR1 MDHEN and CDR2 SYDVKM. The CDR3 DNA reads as TGTGCCAGCAGTACCCGGGCAGGGGCCACAGATACGCAGTATTTT. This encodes CASSTRAGATDTQYF.

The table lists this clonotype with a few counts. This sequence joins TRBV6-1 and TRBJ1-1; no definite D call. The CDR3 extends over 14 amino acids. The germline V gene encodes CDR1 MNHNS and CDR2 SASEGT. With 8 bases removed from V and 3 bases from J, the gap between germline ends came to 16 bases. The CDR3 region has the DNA TGTGCCAGCTTGCCTATGTCGGTATACACTGAAGCTTTCTTT. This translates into CASLPMSVYTEAFF.